The 24 T cell receptor beta chains given below trace back to one sample, sequenced in a study of blood T cell repertoires in COVID-19. TCRdb keeps only in-frame clones here, not all; method: immunoSEQ multiplex PCR. The sample lists roughly 200,000 clones, 82% occurring once. Material for sequencing was PBMCs or T cells enriched from blood (not recorded which). These receptors were taken from a woman in her sixties or seventies with acute COVID-19.

V is TRBV29-1 and J is TRBJ2-5; TRBD1 matches at 11 bases. CDR3 length: 14 residues. Germline V gene sequence: CDR1 SQVTM, CDR2 ANQGSEA. V lost 7 bases to trimming and J lost 5 bases; unmatched junction nucleotides: 9. This CDR3 reads CSAWSGTGGETQYF. The DNA for the CDR3 is TGCAGCGCCTGGTCCGGGACAGGGGGGGAGACCCAGTACTTC.

Here the CDR3 DNA reads TGTGCCAGCAGCTTCCAGGGAAACACCGGGGAGCTGTTTTTT. As protein: CASSFQGNTGELFF. The V call is TRBV11-3, the J call TRBJ2-2, with D possibly being TRBD1 (5 bases). This CDR3 has 14 amino acids. Trimming took 3 bases from V and 2 from J, leaving 7 bases between them. Per the germline V gene, CDR1 is SGHNT and CDR2 is YENEEA.

This rearrangement joins TRBV5-1 to TRBJ2-2; 8 bases align to TRBD2. V shed 7 bases, J shed 7 bases, and the junction held 6 bases outside the gene matches. Germline CDR1 and CDR2: SGHRS and YFSETQ. The CDR3 covers 13 residues. CDR3 amino acids: CASRREVIGELFF. CDR3 coding DNA: TGCGCCAGCCGGCGGGAGGTGATCGGGGAGCTGTTTTTT.

The CDR3 sequence: CASSESGGVGYTF. For the CDR3, the DNA is TGCGCCAGCAGTGAGTCAGGGGGCGTTGGCTACACCTTC. The chain is built from TRBV10-1 and TRBJ1-2; 7 positions agree with TRBD1. The length of the CDR3 is 13 residues. Losses at the gene ends were 0 bases for V and 7 bases for J; bases not matched to a gene: 2. Germline V gene sequence: CDR1 WNHNN, CDR2 SYGVQD (reference sequence).

The gene calls are TRBV3-1 (or the pseudogene TRBV3-2) and TRBJ2-7; 12 nucleotides align to TRBD1. CDR1 is LGHDT and CDR2 is YNNKEL in the germline V gene (reference sequence). With V trimmed by 7 bases and J by 6 bases, 7 bases remained unmatched. This CDR3 is 14 amino acids long. The CDR3 here is CASIGTGGQGEQYF. CDR3 coding DNA: TGTGCCAGCATCGGGACAGGGGGCCAGGGCGAGCAGTACTTC.

The rearrangement uses TRBV3-1 (or the pseudogene TRBV3-2) and TRBJ2-2, with 7 positions matching TRBD1. Unmatched junction bases numbered 4, after V lost 1 base and J lost 8 bases. Germline V gives CDR1 LGHDT, CDR2 YNNKEL (reference sequence). CDR3 length: 14 residues. CDR3 coding DNA: TGTGCCAGCAGCCAAGGGACAGGTCCAGGGGAGCTGTTTTTT. Its translation: CASSQGTGPGELFF.

This chain joins TRBV3-1 (or the pseudogene TRBV3-2) and TRBJ2-7; TRBD1 aligns across 9 bases. After removal of 1 base from V and 2 bases from J, the junction contained 3 bases not matched to a gene. Germline CDR1 LGHDT, CDR2 YNNKEL (reference sequence). CDR3 length: 15 amino acids. DNA of the CDR3: TGTGCCAGCAGCCAAGCCGGGACAGGGCCCTACGAGCAGTACTTC. Residues: CASSQAGTGPYEQYF.

This clone was counted a single time. The chain is built from TRBV10-3 and TRBJ1-1; maybe TRBD1 (6 bases). Germline-derived CDR1 and CDR2 are ENHRY and SYGVKD. This CDR3 region has 14 residues. V dropped 7 bases and J dropped 1 base, with 13 bases sitting between them. As DNA, the CDR3 is TGTGCCATCAACTTTGGGGGACAGAACACTGAAGCTTTCTTT. Protein product: CAINFGGQNTEAFF.

This clone was observed a single time. The rearrangement links TRBV4-1 to TRBJ2-7; 10 nucleotides agree with TRBD1. The germline V gene encodes CDR1 MGHRA and CDR2 YSYEKL. The V gene end was trimmed by 1 base and the J gene end by 7 bases; junction bases not matched to a gene: 10. This CDR3 has 16 amino acids. The CDR3 nucleotides are TGCGCCAGCAGCCAAGTGGGGACAGGGGTCCGGGGAGAGCAGTACTTC. Its protein product is CASSQVGTGVRGEQYF.

This rearrangement joins TRBV6-5 to TRBJ1-1, with D perhaps TRBD1 (6 bases). Germline CDR1 is MNHEY and CDR2 is SVGAGI. Deletions cut 3 bases from V and 1 base from J, with 9 bases between. The CDR3 has 14 residues. This CDR3 is CASSYGTSNTEAFF. The CDR3 DNA reads TGTGCCAGCAGTTATGGGACATCGAACACTGAAGCTTTCTTT.

This clone came up a few times. The rearrangement joins TRBV30 to TRBJ1-3; weak D call: TRBD1 (5 bases). CDR3 length equals 14 residues. The V end was cut by 4 bases, the J end by 0 bases, with 10 bases between. CDR1 is GTSNPN and CDR2 is SVGIG in the germline V gene (reference sequence). The CDR3 DNA follows: TGTGCCTGGACTCCAGGGATCTCTGGAAACACCATATATTTT. Residues: CAWTPGISGNTIYF.

Here the CDR3 DNA reads TGTGCCAGCAGCTTAAATTGGGGCAGGGGTGTGGATGGCTACACCTTC. It specifies CASSLNWGRGVDGYTF. The chain employs TRBV7-2 and TRBJ1-2, with D perhaps TRBD1 (6 bases). This CDR3 is built from 16 residues. The V gene lost 2 bases and the J gene lost 6 bases, with 19 bases spanning the gap. CDR1 and CDR2 (germline): SGHTA, FQGNSA. Full variable domain (missing parts from reference TRBV7-2 and TRBJ1-2): GAGVSQSPSNKVTEKGKDVELRCDPISGHTALYWYRQSLGQGLEFLIYFQGNSAPDKSGLPSDRFSAERTGGSVSTLTIQRTQQEDSAVYLCASSLNWGRGVDGYTFGSGTRLTVV.

This clone was detected only a few times. The V and J genes are TRBV11-2 and TRBJ2-5, with a tentative D call TRBD1 (5 bases). This CDR3 has 13 residues. Trimming stripped 5 bases from V and 5 bases from J, with 12 bases between. Germline lookup yields CDR1 SGHAT and CDR2 FQNNGV. Here the CDR3 DNA reads TGTGCCAGCAGCCAGGGTCTCCAGGAGACCCAGTACTTC. Translating gives CASSQGLQETQYF.

This clone was picked up one time. The chain has TRBV2 and TRBJ2-7; 9 bases align to TRBD1. CDR1 and CDR2 (germline): SNHLY, FYNNEI. The length of the CDR3 is 15 residues. After removal of 3 bases from V and 2 bases from J, the junction contained 5 bases not matched to a gene. The CDR3 DNA is TGTGCCAGCAGTGACGGACAGGGGTTCACCTACGAGCAGTACTTC. Protein product: CASSDGQGFTYEQYF.

The J gene is TRBJ1-3, the V gene TRBV7-9; no firm D call. Per the germline V gene, CDR1 is SEHNR and CDR2 is FQNEAQ (reference sequence). The V gene lost 1 base and the J gene lost 4 bases, with 17 bases spanning the gap. The CDR3 runs 17 residues. The CDR3: CASSLGGDRGSGNTIYF. Here the CDR3 DNA reads TGTGCCAGCAGCTTAGGTGGTGACCGCGGGTCGGGAAACACCATATATTTT.

The CDR3 coding sequence is TGCAGCGTTGAATGGACAGGGAAGTCCAATGAGCAGTTCTTC. Translation: CSVEWTGKSNEQFF. V usage is TRBV29-1 and J usage is TRBJ2-1; 8 bases are shared with TRBD1. CDR1 and CDR2 (germline): SQVTM, ANQGSEA. V was pared by 2 bases and J by 6 bases, with 6 bases of the junction left unmatched. This CDR3 comprises 14 residues.

The chain couples TRBV6-5 to TRBJ1-2, with 8 bases matching TRBD1. Germline CDR1 MNHEY, CDR2 SVGAGI. CDR3 length: 13 amino acids. J was trimmed by 7 bases and V by 6 bases; bases with no gene match: 7. The CDR3 DNA is TGTGCCAGCAGCGCGGACAGGGCCGGTGGCTACACCTTC. Its protein is CASSADRAGGYTF.

The CDR3, as DNA: TGTGCCAGCTGGCGGGACAGGGTCTCTGAAGCTTTCTTT. This sequence encodes CASWRDRVSEAFF. The chain employs TRBV28 and TRBJ1-1; 9 nucleotides agree with TRBD1. This CDR3 region has 13 residues. Looked up from germline, CDR1 is MDHEN and CDR2 is SYDVKM. The V gene end was trimmed by 8 bases and the J gene end by 6 bases; junction bases not matched to a gene: 7.

The chain recombines TRBV9 with TRBJ2-1; TRBD2 matches 10 bases. Germline CDR1 and CDR2: SGDLS and YYNGEE. Trimming cost V 4 bases and J 4 bases; bases outside gene matches: 5. CDR3 length: 15 amino acids. The CDR3 is CASSISGGTYNEQFF. In DNA, the CDR3 is TGTGCCAGCAGCATTAGCGGGGGGACTTACAATGAGCAGTTCTTC.

This clone was seen only once. This chain uses TRBV11-2 with TRBJ2-7, with 10 bases fitting TRBD2. CDR1 and CDR2 (germline): SGHAT, FQNNGV. There are 15 residues in the CDR3. J was trimmed by 2 bases and V by 5 bases; bases with no gene match: 6. CDR3: CASSQGLAETYEQYF. The CDR3 DNA reads TGTGCCAGCAGCCAAGGACTAGCGGAGACCTACGAGCAGTACTTC.

This clone was observed once. The chain couples TRBV7-6 to TRBJ1-2; 7 bases line up with TRBD1. The germline gives CDR1 SGHVS, CDR2 FNYEAQ. V lost 1 base and J lost 8; bases outside the gene matches: 10. The CDR3 is made up of 15 amino acids. The CDR3 DNA reads as TGTGCCAGCAGCTTAGAGGGGGCAACAACTTCCGGCTACACCTTC. Translation gives CASSLEGATTSGYTF.

V is TRBV12-3 or TRBV12-4 and J is TRBJ1-6; tentatively, D is TRBD1 (5 bases). The CDR3 length is 12 residues. Trimming cost V 6 bases and J 9 bases, with 9 bases left between them. The CDR3 protein is CASSPGGSPLHF. Here the CDR3 DNA reads TGTGCCAGCAGCCCCGGGGGTTCACCCCTCCACTTT.

This chain joins TRBV4-3 and TRBJ2-2; 7 nucleotides line up with TRBD1. The CDR3 sequence is 15 residues long. V lost 4 bases, J lost 4 bases, and 6 bases stayed unmatched. Germline V CDR1 and CDR2: LGHNA, YSLEER. This CDR3 is CASSLKTGFTGELFF. DNA for the CDR3: TGCGCCAGCAGCCTCAAGACAGGGTTCACCGGGGAGCTGTTTTTT.

Comments on this clone: Relative to the germline gene, one junction end is altered; a read error may explain this. The chain employs TRBV6-2 or TRBV6-3 and TRBJ2-2, with TRBD2 identical over 8 bases. The CDR3 length is 15 residues. The germline CDR1 and CDR2 sequences are MNHEY and SVGEGT. This CDR3 is CATSSGTRSTGELFF. For the CDR3, the DNA is TGTGCCACCAGTTCCGGGACTAGGTCCACCGGGGAGCTGTTTTTT.